This T cell receptor beta chain was obtained from a study of OX40 agonist ivuxolimab in advanced cancers. Study-level background: Aged roughly 23 to 80 with a mean of about 60 years, they were about 80% male. A history of anti-PD-1, anti-PD-L1 or anti-CTLA-4 therapy was acceptable, and 40% to 45% had some.

V shed 6 bases and J shed 3 bases, with 12 bases lying between them. CDR3 length equals 15 residues. CDR1 is MDHEN and CDR2 is SYDVKM in the germline V gene. The method was immunoSEQ multiplex PCR; TCRdb's version includes in-frame clones alone and lacks a portion of them. The table lists 87,000 or so clones, 70% to 90% of them singletons. Material: CD4+ or CD8+ T cells sorted from blood, obtained in a trial of the OX40 agonist ivuxolimab. The gene calls are TRBV28 and TRBJ2-6; TRBD2 might be the D (5 bases). The source of this sequence is an adult with an advanced solid tumor such as melanoma, head and neck, liver or kidney cancer. The CDR3 sequence: CASSQEEVGANVLTF. As DNA, the CDR3 is TGTGCCAGCAGCCAAGAGGAGGTTGGGGCCAACGTCCTGACTTTC.